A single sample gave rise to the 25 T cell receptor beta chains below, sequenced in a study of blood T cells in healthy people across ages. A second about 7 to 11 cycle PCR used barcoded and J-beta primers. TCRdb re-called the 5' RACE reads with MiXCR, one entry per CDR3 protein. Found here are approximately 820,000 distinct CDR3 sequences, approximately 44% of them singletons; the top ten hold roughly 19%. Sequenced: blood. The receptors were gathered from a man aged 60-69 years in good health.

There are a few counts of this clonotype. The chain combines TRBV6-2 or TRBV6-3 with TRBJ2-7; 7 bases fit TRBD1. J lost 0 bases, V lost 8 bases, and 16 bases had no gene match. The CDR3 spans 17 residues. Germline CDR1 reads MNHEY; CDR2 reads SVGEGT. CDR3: CASSYRRWDRSSYEQYF. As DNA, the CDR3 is TGTGCCAGCTCATATCGTCGTTGGGACAGATCCTCCTACGAGCAGTACTTC.

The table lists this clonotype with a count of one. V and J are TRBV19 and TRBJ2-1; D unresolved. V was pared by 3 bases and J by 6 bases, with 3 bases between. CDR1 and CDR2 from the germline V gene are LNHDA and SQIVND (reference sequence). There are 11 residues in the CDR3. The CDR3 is CASSISNEQFF. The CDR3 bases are TGTGCCAGTAGTATTAGCAATGAGCAGTTCTTC.

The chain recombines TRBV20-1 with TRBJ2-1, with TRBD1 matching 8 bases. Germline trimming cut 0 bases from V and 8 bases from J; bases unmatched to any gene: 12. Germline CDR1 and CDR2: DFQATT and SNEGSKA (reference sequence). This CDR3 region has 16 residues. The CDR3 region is CSARDWDRSGVYEQFF. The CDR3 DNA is TGCAGTGCTAGAGATTGGGACAGGTCCGGTGTCTATGAGCAGTTCTTC.

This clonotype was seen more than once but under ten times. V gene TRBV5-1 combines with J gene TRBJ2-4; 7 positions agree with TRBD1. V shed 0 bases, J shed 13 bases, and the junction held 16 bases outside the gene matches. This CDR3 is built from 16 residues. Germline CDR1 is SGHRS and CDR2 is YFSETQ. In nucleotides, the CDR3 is TGCGCCAGCAGCTTGGACTCAGGGGGATCTACTCTCAAGCAGTACTTC. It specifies CASSLDSGGSTLKQYF.

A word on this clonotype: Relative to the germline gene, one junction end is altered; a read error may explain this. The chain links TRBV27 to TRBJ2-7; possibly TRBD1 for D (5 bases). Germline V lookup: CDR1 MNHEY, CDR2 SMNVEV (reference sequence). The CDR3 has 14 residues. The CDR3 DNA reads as TGTTCCAGCAGTTTATCAAACCAGGGCTACGAGCAGTACTTC. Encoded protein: CSSSLSNQGYEQYF.

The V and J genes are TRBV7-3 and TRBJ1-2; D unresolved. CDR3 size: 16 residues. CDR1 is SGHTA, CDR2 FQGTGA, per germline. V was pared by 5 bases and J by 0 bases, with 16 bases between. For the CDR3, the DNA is TGTGCCAGCAGCCTGGCACCCGAGTATCCTAACTATGGCTACACCTTC. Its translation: CASSLAPEYPNYGYTF.

CDR3 protein: CSASERDRGFSNQPQHF. As DNA, the CDR3 is TGCAGTGCTAGTGAGCGGGACAGGGGCTTTAGCAATCAGCCCCAGCATTTT. J is TRBJ1-5 and V is TRBV20-1, with 10 bases aligning to TRBD1. Germline values: CDR1 DFQATT, CDR2 SNEGSKA (reference sequence). The ends lost 3 bases at V and 0 bases at J; junction bases unmatched: 8. This CDR3 contains 17 residues.

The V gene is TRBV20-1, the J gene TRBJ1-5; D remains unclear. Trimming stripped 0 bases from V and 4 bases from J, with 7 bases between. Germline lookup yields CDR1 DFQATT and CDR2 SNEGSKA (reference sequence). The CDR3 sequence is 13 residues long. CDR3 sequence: CSARDTWNQPQHF. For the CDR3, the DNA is TGCAGTGCTAGAGATACGTGGAATCAGCCCCAGCATTTT.

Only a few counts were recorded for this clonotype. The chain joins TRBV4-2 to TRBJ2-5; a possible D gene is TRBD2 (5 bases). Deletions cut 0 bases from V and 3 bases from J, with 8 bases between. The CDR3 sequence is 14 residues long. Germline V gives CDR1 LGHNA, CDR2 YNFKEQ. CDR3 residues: CASSQDRAEETQYF. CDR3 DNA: TGTGCCAGCAGCCAAGATAGAGCGGAAGAGACCCAGTACTTC.

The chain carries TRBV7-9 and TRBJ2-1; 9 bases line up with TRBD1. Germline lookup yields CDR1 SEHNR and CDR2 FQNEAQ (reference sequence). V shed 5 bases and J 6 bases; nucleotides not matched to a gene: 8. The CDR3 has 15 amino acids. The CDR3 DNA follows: TGTGCCAGCAGCATTCCGGGACAGGGCGGCAATGAGCAGTTCTTC. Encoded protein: CASSIPGQGGNEQFF.

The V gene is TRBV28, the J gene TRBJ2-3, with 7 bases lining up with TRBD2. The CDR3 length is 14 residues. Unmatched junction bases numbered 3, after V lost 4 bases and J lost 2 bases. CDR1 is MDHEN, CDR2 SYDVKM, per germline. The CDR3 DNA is TGTGCCAGCAGTTCGCTAGCGGTCACAGATACGCAGTATTTT. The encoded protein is CASSSLAVTDTQYF.

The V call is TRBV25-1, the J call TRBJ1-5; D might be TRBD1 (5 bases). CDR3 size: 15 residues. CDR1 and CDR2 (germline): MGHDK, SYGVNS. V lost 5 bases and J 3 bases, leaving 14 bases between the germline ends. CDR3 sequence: CASSNRDGPNQPQHF. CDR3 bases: TGTGCCAGCAGTAACCGGGACGGACCCAATCAGCCCCAGCATTTT.

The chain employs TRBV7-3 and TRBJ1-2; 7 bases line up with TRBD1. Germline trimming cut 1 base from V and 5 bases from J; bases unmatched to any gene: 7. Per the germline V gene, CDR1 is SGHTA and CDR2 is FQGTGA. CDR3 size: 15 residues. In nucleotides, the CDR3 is TGTGCCAGCAGCTTAATGGCAGGGGGTAGTTATGGCTACACCTTC. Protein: CASSLMAGGSYGYTF.

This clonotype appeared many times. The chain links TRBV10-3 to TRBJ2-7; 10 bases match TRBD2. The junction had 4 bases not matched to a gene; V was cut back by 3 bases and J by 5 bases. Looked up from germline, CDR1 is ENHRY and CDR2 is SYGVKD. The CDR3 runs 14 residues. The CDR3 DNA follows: TGTGCCATCAGTGAACTAGCGGGGAGTAACGAGCAGTACTTC. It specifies CAISELAGSNEQYF.

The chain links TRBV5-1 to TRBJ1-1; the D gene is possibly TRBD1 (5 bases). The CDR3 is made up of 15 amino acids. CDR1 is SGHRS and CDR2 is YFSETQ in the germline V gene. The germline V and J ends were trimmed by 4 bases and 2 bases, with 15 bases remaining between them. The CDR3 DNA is TGCGCCAGCAGCGGGGGGGTGCTGGAAAACACTGAAGCTTTCTTT. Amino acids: CASSGGVLENTEAFF.

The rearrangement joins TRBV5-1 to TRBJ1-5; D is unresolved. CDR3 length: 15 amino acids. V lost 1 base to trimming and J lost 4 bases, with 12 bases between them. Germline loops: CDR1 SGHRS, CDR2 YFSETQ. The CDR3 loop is CASSLYPGNNQPQHF. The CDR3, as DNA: TGCGCCAGCAGCTTGTACCCGGGAAATAATCAGCCCCAGCATTTT.

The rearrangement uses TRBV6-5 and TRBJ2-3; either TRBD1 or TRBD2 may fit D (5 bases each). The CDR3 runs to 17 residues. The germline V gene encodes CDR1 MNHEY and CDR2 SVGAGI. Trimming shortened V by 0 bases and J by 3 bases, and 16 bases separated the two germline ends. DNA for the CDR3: TGTGCCAGCAGTTACTCTTCAGGGAGTTTGGAGACAGATACGCAGTATTTT. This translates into CASSYSSGSLETDTQYF.

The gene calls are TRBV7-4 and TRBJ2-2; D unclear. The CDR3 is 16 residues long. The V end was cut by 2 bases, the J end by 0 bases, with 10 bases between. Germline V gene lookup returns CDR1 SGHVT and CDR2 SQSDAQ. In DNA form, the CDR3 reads TGTGCCAGCAGCTTACGTTACGGAGCGAACACCGGGGAGCTGTTTTTT. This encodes CASSLRYGANTGELFF.

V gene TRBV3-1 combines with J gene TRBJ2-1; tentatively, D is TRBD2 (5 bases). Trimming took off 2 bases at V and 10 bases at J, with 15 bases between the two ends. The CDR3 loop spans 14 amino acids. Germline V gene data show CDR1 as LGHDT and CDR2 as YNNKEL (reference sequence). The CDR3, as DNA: TGTGCCAGCAGCCAATTCCCAGACTACCCCGAGCAGTTCTTC. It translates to CASSQFPDYPEQFF.

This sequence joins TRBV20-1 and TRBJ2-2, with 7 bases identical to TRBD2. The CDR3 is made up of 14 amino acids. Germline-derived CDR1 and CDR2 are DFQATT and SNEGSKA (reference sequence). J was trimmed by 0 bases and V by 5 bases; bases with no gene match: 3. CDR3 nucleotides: TGCAGTGCTCTACTAGCGTCGAACACCGGGGAGCTGTTTTTT. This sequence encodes CSALLASNTGELFF.

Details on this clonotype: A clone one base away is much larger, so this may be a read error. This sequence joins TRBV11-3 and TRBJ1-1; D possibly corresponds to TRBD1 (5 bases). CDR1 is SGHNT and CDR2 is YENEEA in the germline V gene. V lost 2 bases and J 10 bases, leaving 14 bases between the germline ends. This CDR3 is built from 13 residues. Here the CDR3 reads CASSLWGRPRAFF. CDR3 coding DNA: TGTGCCAGCAGCTTATGGGGCAGACCTCGAGCTTTCTTT.

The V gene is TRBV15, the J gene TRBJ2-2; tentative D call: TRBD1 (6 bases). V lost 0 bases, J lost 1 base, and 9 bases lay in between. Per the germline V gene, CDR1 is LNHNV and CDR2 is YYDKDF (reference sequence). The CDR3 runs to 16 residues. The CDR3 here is CATSRDTGRNTGELFF. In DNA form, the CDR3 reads TGTGCCACCAGCAGAGATACAGGGCGGAACACCGGGGAGCTGTTTTTT.

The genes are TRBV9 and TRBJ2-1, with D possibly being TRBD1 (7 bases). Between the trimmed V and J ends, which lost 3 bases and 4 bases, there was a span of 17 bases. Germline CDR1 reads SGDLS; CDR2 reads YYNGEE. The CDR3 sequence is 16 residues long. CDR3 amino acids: CASSARGSGGYNEQFF. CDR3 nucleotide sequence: TGTGCCAGCAGCGCACGCGGTTCAGGGGGGTACAATGAGCAGTTCTTC.

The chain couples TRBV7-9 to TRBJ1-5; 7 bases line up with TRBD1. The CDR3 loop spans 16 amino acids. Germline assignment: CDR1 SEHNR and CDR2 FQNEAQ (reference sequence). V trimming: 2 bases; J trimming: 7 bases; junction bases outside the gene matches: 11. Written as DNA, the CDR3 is TGTGCCAGCAGCTTATTGGTCTCAGGGGGTGAGCAGCCCCAGCATTTT. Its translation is CASSLLVSGGEQPQHF.

This chain's CDR3 is CASSQEGHLGDTEAFF. As DNA, the CDR3 is TGTGCCAGCAGCCAAGAGGGACACCTGGGGGACACTGAAGCTTTCTTT. The genes are TRBV3-1 and TRBJ1-1, with a possible D match to TRBD1 (6 bases). V dropped 0 bases and J dropped 3 bases, with 14 bases sitting between them. Germline values: CDR1 LGHDT, CDR2 YNNKEL (reference sequence). The CDR3 sequence is 16 residues long.